This T cell receptor beta chain was captured in a study of T cells in Graves' hyperthyroidism and ophthalmopathy. Background on the study: Peripheral blood samples were taken at initial diagnosis, prior to any treatment. The study, taken as a whole, reports: Most thyroid clonotypes expanded above 0.001 appeared in blood too. Ophthalmopathy onset followed model prediction by a median approximately six months. A model of 13 V-J features distinguished ophthalmopathy from stable hyperthyroidism.

This clonotype has at least ten counts. What it binds is unknown. The CDR3 regions of TCR beta were amplified from RNA transcripts. The TCR CDR3 first-round RT-PCR relied on the HTBI primer set. TCRdb reprocessed the multiplex PCR reads with MiXCR, giving one entry per CDR3 protein. The table shows more than 550,000 distinct CDR3 sequences, with approximately 15% occurring only once. Sequencing was performed on blood. The source of this sequence is a man aged 45-65 years with Graves' hyperthyroidism.

In DNA, the CDR3 is TGTGCCAGCTCACCGCCAGGTCAGCCCCAGCATTTT. It translates to CASSPPGQPQHF. This chain links TRBV18 with TRBJ1-5, with D uncertain. The CDR3 loop spans 12 amino acids. V gave up 3 bases and J gave up 6 bases, with 6 bases separating them. Per the germline V gene, CDR1 is KGHSH and CDR2 is LQKENI.